The next 21 T cell receptor beta chains were all read from a single sample in a study of blood T cells in healthy people across ages. Then a second PCR, running about 7 to 11 cycles, was carried out with a sample-barcoded 5' primer and a J-beta primer mix. One entry per CDR3 protein, called by TCRdb with MiXCR from the 5' RACE reads. This sample has some 760,000 distinct CDR3 sequences, with 20% to 25% found just once. The same sample was also used in a study of T cells of mothers and their children.

The sample consisted of blood. The receptors were sampled from a boy younger than 18 in good health.

This clonotype showed up just a few times. This chain connects TRBV4-1 to TRBJ1-5; D ambiguous. The CDR3 sequence is 15 residues long. The germline CDR1 and CDR2 sequences are MGHRA and YSYEKL. Trimming removed 1 base at V and 0 bases at J, with 7 bases between. CDR3 DNA sequence: TGCGCCAGCAGCCAAGCGGGCAGTAGCAATCAGCCCCAGCATTTT. Translating gives CASSQAGSSNQPQHF.

J is TRBJ2-1 and V is TRBV7-9; no definite D call. The CDR3 sequence is 15 residues long. Between the trimmed V and J ends, which lost 5 bases and 2 bases, there was a span of 13 bases. Looked up from germline, CDR1 is SEHNR and CDR2 is FQNEAQ (reference sequence). CDR3 sequence: CASSSSLAPYNEQFF. The CDR3 nucleotides are TGTGCCAGCAGCAGTAGCCTGGCGCCCTACAATGAGCAGTTCTTC.

CDR3 sequence: CASIPRRQGKQYF. The CDR3 DNA is TGTGCCAGCATCCCCAGGCGACAGGGGAAGCAGTACTTC. The rearrangement links TRBV28 to TRBJ2-7, with 8 bases aligning to TRBD1. The CDR3 length is 13 residues. Germline V gives CDR1 MDHEN, CDR2 SYDVKM. The V segment lost 7 bases and the J segment 8 bases; nucleotides outside the gene matches: 10. The full variable domain, with the rest looked up from reference TRBV28 and TRBJ2-7, is DVKVTQSSRYLVKRTGEKVFLECVQDMDHENMFWYRQDPGLGLRLIYFSYDVKMKEKGDIPEGYSVSREKKERFSLILESASTNQTSMYLCASIPRRQGKQYFGPGTRLTVT.

V is TRBV4-1 and J is TRBJ2-3; D is undetermined. CDR1 and CDR2 (germline): MGHRA, YSYEKL. V was clipped by 0 bases and J by 4 bases, with 11 bases between them. The CDR3 runs 15 residues. CDR3 sequence (DNA): TGCGCCAGCAGCCAAGATGAGATAGAAGCAGATACGCAGTATTTT. Encoded protein: CASSQDEIEADTQYF.

This clonotype was recorded a few times. The J gene is TRBJ1-2, the V gene TRBV12-3 or TRBV12-4; TRBD1 matches 8 bases. The CDR3 spans 13 residues. With 8 bases clipped from V and 8 bases from J, the junction kept 10 bases outside the gene matches. The CDR3 DNA sequence: TGTGCCAGCGTGGTTAACCGGGACAGGGGCTACACCTTC. Translated: CASVVNRDRGYTF.

There are a few counts of this clonotype. This chain links TRBV11-2 with TRBJ2-2, with 7 bases identical to TRBD1. V dropped 5 bases and J dropped 4; count of bases not matched to a gene: 16. The V gene's germline CDR1 is SGHAT and CDR2 FQNNGV. The CDR3 covers 18 residues. The CDR3 bases are TGTGCCAGCAGCCAATCCGGGACAGCAGCCGGATTCACCGGGGAGCTGTTTTTT. Its protein product is CASSQSGTAAGFTGELFF.

The rearrangement joins TRBV28 to TRBJ2-5, with D unclear. Trimming stripped 1 base from V and 7 bases from J, with 10 bases between. CDR1 and CDR2 from the germline V gene are MDHEN and SYDVKM. This CDR3 region has 13 residues. The CDR3 sequence: CASSLSRAGTQYF. DNA of the CDR3: TGTGCCAGCAGTTTATCCCGCGCAGGGACCCAGTACTTC.

In its sample, this clonotype was seen a few times. V is TRBV7-8 and J is TRBJ2-7, with a tentative D call TRBD1 (6 bases). Germline V gives CDR1 SGHVS, CDR2 FQNEAQ. Trimming removed 0 bases from V and 2 bases from J, with 11 bases in between. This CDR3 has 15 amino acids. CDR3 bases: TGTGCCAGCAGCTTAGCGTCAGGGGTTCCCTACGAGCAGTACTTC. Protein sequence: CASSLASGVPYEQYF. The variable domain in full, completed from reference TRBV7-8 and TRBJ2-7, reads GAGVSQSPRYKVAKRGQDVALRCDPISGHVSLFWYQQALGQGPEFLTYFQNEAQLDKSGLPSDRFFAERPEGSVSTLKIQRTQQEDSAVYLCASSLASGVPYEQYFGPGTRLTVT.

This clonotype was counted a few times. V gene TRBV27 combines with J gene TRBJ1-4; D gene ambiguous. Trimming took off 4 bases at V and 1 base at J, with 7 bases between the two ends. This CDR3 contains 14 residues. Germline V CDR1 and CDR2: MNHEY, SMNVEV (reference sequence). In DNA, the CDR3 is TGTGCCAGCAGTTATCGCCGAACTAATGAAAAACTGTTTTTT. Amino acids: CASSYRRTNEKLFF.

This clonotype turned up a few times. V gene TRBV5-1 combines with J gene TRBJ2-7; D might be TRBD1 (5 bases). CDR3 size: 14 residues. V was cut by 5 bases and J by 2 bases, with 14 bases left in between. The germline CDR1 and CDR2 sequences are SGHRS and YFSETQ. CDR3 protein: CASRAAGKPYEQYF. DNA of the CDR3: TGCGCCAGCAGGGCGGCAGGGAAACCCTACGAGCAGTACTTC.

The chain has TRBV15 and TRBJ2-5, with TRBD2 matching over 7 bases. V dropped 5 bases and J dropped 4; count of bases not matched to a gene: 4. The CDR3 contains 13 residues. The germline V gene has CDR1 LNHNV and CDR2 YYDKDF (reference sequence). The CDR3 here is CATSSGTIETQYF. CDR3 DNA sequence: TGTGCCACCAGCTCCGGGACTATAGAGACCCAGTACTTC.

V gene TRBV7-2 combines with J gene TRBJ2-3; unclear D gene. CDR1 SGHTA and CDR2 FQGNSA come from the germline V gene. The CDR3 runs to 13 residues. V lost 3 bases to trimming and J lost 4 bases, with 8 bases between them. CDR3 loop: CASSFILSDTQYF. CDR3 DNA: TGTGCCAGCAGCTTCATACTTTCAGATACGCAGTATTTT.

The sample holds a few counts of this clonotype. This sequence joins TRBV6-1 and TRBJ2-3, with a possible D match to TRBD2 (5 bases). Germline-derived CDR1 and CDR2 are MNHNS and SASEGT. The CDR3 runs to 16 residues. V lost 6 bases to trimming and J lost 0 bases, with 16 bases between them. For the CDR3, the DNA is TGTGCCAGCAGATCTGACGGGGAAGATAGCACAGATACGCAGTATTTT. This translates into CASRSDGEDSTDTQYF.

This clonotype was seen more than once but under ten times. The chain is built from TRBV9 and TRBJ2-2; D possibly corresponds to TRBD2 (5 bases). Trimming cost V 3 bases and J 6 bases, with 12 bases left between them. The CDR3 covers 14 residues. Germline values: CDR1 SGDLS, CDR2 YYNGEE. The CDR3 DNA reads TGTGCCAGCAGCGCGGGGTCGGGTTCCGGGGAGCTGTTTTTT. Translating it yields CASSAGSGSGELFF.

This clonotype was seen only a few times. V usage is TRBV6-5 and J usage is TRBJ2-5; D tentatively fits TRBD1 or TRBD2 (5 bases each). Germline loops: CDR1 MNHEY, CDR2 SVGAGI. The CDR3 loop spans 13 amino acids. V was cut by 6 bases and J by 5 bases, with 13 bases left in between. The CDR3 DNA reads as TGTGCCAGCAGCCGAGGGGCCTACGAGACCCAGTACTTC. Translating it yields CASSRGAYETQYF.

This sequence joins TRBV11-2 and TRBJ2-1; tentatively, D is TRBD2 (5 bases). With the DNA end fitting TRBJ2-5 better, the J assignment may be wrong. CDR3 length: 15 amino acids. CDR1 is SGHAT, CDR2 FQNNGV, per germline. The CDR3 protein is CASSSHGMIQETQYF. CDR3 in DNA: TGTGCCAGCAGCTCCCACGGGATGATCCAAGAGACCCAGTACTTC.

This clonotype showed up many times. V usage is TRBV5-1 and J usage is TRBJ1-1; 9 positions agree with TRBD1. Germline V gene lookup returns CDR1 SGHRS and CDR2 YFSETQ. The CDR3 length is 14 residues. Losses at the gene ends were 4 bases for V and 4 bases for J; bases not matched to a gene: 5. The CDR3: CASSGLQGATEAFF. In nucleotides, the CDR3 is TGCGCCAGCAGCGGTTTACAGGGGGCCACTGAAGCTTTCTTT.

The chain carries TRBV28 and TRBJ2-5; possible D gene TRBD1, 5 bases. The DNA end favors TRBJ2-1, so the J call may be wrong. Germline CDR1 reads MDHEN; CDR2 reads SYDVKM. The CDR3 runs to 15 residues. CDR3 nucleotides: TGTGCCAGCAGTCCTATGGGGCCAGATTACAATGAGCAGTTCTTC. Protein product: CASSPMGPDYNEQFF.

This clonotype was seen repeatedly, ten times or more. This sequence joins TRBV12-3 or TRBV12-4 and TRBJ2-7; D gene ambiguous. This CDR3 is built from 12 residues. Trimming removed 2 bases from V and 3 bases from J, with 5 bases in between. The chain's CDR3 is CASSLLGYEQYF. CDR3 nucleotides: TGTGCCAGCAGTTTACTAGGCTACGAGCAGTACTTC.

This clonotype was detected a few times. V is TRBV20-1 and J is TRBJ2-1; D is possibly TRBD2 (6 bases). The CDR3 is 14 residues long. V lost 4 bases and J lost 4, with 14 bases in between. Germline V gene sequence: CDR1 DFQATT, CDR2 SNEGSKA (reference sequence). As DNA, the CDR3 is TGCAGTGCTACGGGAGCAGAGGGGTACAATGAGCAGTTCTTC. Its translation is CSATGAEGYNEQFF.

The chain joins TRBV7-9 to TRBJ2-5; D unresolved. The assigned J gene may be wrong: the sequence end matches TRBJ2-7 better. CDR1 and CDR2 from the germline V gene are SEHNR and FQNEAQ (reference sequence). CDR3 length: 15 residues. The CDR3 nucleotides read TGTGCCAGCAGCAGCGCCGCCTCCGACGCATACGAGCAGTACTTC. Amino acid sequence: CASSSAASDAYEQYF.